Each of the 3 T cell receptor beta chains below was sequenced from the same sample in a study of T cells in Graves' hyperthyroidism and ophthalmopathy. Amplification targeted TCR beta CDR3 regions from RNA transcripts. Researchers ran a first-round RT-PCR on the TCR CDR3 using the HTBI primer set. TCRdb re-analysed the multiplex PCR reads in MiXCR, keeping a single row per CDR3 protein. Here the sample spans about 560,000 distinct CDR3 sequences, 15% to 17% being singletons. Sequenced: blood. These receptors were obtained from a woman aged 25 to 45 with Graves' hyperthyroidism.

This clonotype occurred many times. This chain connects TRBV13 to TRBJ1-5; no firm D call. Germline V gene data show CDR1 as PRHDT and CDR2 as FYEKMQ (reference sequence). Trimming left V 3 bases short and J 4 bases short, with 4 bases between. The CDR3 is 12 residues long. Here the CDR3 reads CASSFQNQPQHF. DNA of the CDR3: TGTGCCAGCAGCTTTCAGAATCAGCCCCAGCATTTT. The whole variable domain, remainder taken from reference TRBV13 and TRBJ1-5, is AAGVIQSPRHLIKEKRETATLKCYPIPRHDTVYWYQQGPGQDPQFLISFYEKMQSDKGSIPDRFSAQQFSDYHSELNMSSLELGDSALYFCASSFQNQPQHFGDGTRLSIL.

J is TRBJ2-7 and V is TRBV4-2; 8 positions match TRBD2. V was clipped by 4 bases and J by 1 base; unmatched bases: 18. In germline, CDR1 is LGHNA, CDR2 YNFKEQ. The CDR3 runs to 19 residues. The DNA of the CDR3 is TGTGCCAGCAGCCCAGGAGGGGGAGGACTAGCTCAATTTTCCTACGAGCAGTACTTC. This sequence encodes CASSPGGGGLAQFSYEQYF.

The table lists this clonotype with a count of one. An end of the junction does not agree with germline; a read error may underlie this. The V gene is TRBV6-2 or TRBV6-3, the J gene TRBJ1-6; D perhaps matches TRBD1 (5 bases). CDR3 length equals 16 residues. CDR1 is MNHEY and CDR2 is SVGEGT in the germline V gene. CDR3 nucleotide sequence: TGTGCCAGCAGTAACGACAGAAGACCAGATAATCCACCCCTCCACTTT. This encodes CASSNDRRPDNPPLHF.